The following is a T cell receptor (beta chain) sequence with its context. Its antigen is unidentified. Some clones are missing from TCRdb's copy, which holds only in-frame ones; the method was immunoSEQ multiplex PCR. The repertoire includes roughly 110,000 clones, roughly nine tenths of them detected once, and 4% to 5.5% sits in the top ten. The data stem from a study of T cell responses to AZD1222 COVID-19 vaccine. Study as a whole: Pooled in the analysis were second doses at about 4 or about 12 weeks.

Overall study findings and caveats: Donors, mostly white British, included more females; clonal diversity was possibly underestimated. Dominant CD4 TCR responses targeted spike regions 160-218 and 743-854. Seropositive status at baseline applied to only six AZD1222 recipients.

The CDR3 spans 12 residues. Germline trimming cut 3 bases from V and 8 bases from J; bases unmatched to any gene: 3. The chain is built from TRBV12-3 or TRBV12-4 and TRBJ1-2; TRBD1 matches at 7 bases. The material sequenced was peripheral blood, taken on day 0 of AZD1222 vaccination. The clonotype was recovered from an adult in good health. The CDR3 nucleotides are TGTGCCAGCAGTTTCGGACAGGTCGGCTACACCTTC. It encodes CASSFGQVGYTF.